This T cell receptor (beta chain) derives from a study of blood T cells in healthy people across ages. The CDR3 is 14 residues long. A second PCR, run for about 6 to 12 cycles, used a sample-barcoded 5' primer plus a J-beta primer mix. TCRdb re-called the 5' RACE reads with MiXCR, one entry per CDR3 protein. The table shows about 730,000 distinct CDR3 sequences, with around 46% occurring only once. A note on this clonotype: What it binds is unknown.

Study-wide results and limits: The lack of PBMC sorting stopped any conclusive naive versus antigen-experienced comparison. Higher diversity, along with more naive CD4+ cells, distinguished long-lived donors from aged donors. Roughly linearly, TCR beta diversity per million T cells fell as age increased.

The source material was blood. V gene TRBV21-1 combines with J gene TRBJ2-1; the table's TRBD1 call for D was not verified on the DNA. TRBV21-1 is termed a pseudogene. This TCR derives from a woman aged 60-75 years in good health. CDR3 nucleotide sequence: TGTGCCAGCAGCAGGCAAACCGGGACACAGGAGCAGTTCTTC. This sequence encodes CASSRQTGTQEQFF.